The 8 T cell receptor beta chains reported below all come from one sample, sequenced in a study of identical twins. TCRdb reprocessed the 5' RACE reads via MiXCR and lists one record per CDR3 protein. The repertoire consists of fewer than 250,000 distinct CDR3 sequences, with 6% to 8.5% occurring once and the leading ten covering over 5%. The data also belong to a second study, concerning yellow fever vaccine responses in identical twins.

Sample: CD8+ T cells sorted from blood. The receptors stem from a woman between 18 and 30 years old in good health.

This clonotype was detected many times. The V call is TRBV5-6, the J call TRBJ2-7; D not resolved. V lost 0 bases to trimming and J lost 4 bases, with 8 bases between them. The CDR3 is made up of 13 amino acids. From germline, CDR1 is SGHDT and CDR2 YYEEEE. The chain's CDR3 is CASSLGQLYEQYV. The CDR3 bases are TGTGCCAGCAGCTTGGGGCAGCTGTACGAGCAGTACGTC.

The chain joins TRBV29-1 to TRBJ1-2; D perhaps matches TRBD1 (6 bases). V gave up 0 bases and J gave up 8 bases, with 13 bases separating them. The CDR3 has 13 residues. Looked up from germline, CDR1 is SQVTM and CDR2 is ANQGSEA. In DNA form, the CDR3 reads TGCAGCGTTGAAGATAAGGGGGTAGAGGGCTACACCTTC. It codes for CSVEDKGVEGYTF.

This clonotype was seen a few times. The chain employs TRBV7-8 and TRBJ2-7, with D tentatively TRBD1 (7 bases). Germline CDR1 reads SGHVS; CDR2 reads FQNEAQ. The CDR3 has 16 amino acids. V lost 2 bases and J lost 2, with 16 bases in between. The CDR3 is CASSLSGAGGPYEQYF. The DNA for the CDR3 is TGTGCCAGCAGCTTAAGTGGAGCAGGGGGGCCCTACGAGCAGTACTTC.

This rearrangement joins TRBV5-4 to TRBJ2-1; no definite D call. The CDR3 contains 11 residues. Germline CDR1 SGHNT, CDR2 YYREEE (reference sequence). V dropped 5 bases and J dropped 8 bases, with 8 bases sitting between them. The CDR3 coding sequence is TGTGCCAGCAGTTCCTATGATGAGCAGTTCTTC. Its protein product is CASSSYDEQFF.

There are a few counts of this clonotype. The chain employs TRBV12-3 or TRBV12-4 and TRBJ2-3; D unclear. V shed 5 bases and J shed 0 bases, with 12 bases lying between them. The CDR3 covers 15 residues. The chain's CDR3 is CASSARAASTDTQYF. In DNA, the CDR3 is TGTGCCAGCAGTGCCCGGGCCGCTAGCACAGATACGCAGTATTTT.

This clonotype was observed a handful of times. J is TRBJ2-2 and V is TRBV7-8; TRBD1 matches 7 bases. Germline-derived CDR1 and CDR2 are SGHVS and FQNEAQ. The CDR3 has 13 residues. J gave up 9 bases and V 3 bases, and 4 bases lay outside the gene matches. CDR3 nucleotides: TGTGCCAGCAGCTTTACAGGGGCCCGGGAGCTGTTTTTT. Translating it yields CASSFTGARELFF.

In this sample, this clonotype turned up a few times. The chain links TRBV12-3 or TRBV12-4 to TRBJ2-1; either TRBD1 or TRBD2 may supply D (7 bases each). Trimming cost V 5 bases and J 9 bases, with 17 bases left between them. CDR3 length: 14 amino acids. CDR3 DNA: TGTGCCAGCAGTCTCGGCTCAGGGGGGGGTGAGCAGTTCTTC. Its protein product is CASSLGSGGGEQFF.

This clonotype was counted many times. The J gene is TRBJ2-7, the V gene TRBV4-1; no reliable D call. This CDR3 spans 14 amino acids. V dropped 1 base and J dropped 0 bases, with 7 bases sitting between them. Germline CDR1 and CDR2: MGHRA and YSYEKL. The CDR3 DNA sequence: TGCGCCAGCAGCCAAGTCTCCCGCTCCTACGAGCAGTACTTC. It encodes CASSQVSRSYEQYF.